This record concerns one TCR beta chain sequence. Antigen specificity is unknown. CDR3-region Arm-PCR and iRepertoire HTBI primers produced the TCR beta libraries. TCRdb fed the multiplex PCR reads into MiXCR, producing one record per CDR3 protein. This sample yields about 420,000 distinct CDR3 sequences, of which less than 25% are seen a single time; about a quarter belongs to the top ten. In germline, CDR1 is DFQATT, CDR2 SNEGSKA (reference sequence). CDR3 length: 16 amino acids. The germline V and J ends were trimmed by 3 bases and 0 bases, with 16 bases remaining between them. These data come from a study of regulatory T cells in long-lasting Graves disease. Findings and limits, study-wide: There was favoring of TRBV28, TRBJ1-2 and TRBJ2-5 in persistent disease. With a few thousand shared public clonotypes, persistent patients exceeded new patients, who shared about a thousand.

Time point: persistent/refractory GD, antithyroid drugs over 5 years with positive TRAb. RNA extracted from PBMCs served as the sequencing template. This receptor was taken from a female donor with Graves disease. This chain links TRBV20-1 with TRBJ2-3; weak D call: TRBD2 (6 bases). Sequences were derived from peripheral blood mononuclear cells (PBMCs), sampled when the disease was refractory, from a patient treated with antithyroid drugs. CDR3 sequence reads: CSARDLLRGSTDTQYF. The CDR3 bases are TGCAGTGCTAGGGATTTGCTCCGGGGGAGCACAGATACGCAGTATTTT.